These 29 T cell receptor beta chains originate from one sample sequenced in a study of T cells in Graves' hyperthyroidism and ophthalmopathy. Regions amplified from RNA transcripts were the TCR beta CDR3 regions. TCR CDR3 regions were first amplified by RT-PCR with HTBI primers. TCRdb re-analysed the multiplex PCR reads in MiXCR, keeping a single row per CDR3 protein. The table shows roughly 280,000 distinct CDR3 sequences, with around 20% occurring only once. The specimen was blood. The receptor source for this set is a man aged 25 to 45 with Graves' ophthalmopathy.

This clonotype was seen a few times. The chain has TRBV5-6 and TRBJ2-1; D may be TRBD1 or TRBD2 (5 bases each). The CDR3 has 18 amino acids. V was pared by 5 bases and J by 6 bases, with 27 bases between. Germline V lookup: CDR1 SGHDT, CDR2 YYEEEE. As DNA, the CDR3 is TGTGCCAGCAGACTCAGAGAGCTAGCAGGGAGAATAGGCAATGAGCAGTTCTTC. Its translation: CASRLRELAGRIGNEQFF. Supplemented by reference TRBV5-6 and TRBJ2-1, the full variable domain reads DAGVTQSPTHLIKTRGQQVTLRCSPKSGHDTVSWYQQALGQGPQFIFQYYEEEERQRGNFPDRFSGHQFPNYSSELNVNALLLGDSALYLCASRLRELAGRIGNEQFFGPGTRLTVL.

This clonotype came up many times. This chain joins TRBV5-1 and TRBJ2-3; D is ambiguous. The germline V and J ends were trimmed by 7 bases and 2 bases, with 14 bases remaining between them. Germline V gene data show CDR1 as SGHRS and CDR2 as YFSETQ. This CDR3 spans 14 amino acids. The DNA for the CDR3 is TGCGCCAGCGGTGTGCGAGGCCCCACAGATACGCAGTATTTT. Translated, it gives CASGVRGPTDTQYF.

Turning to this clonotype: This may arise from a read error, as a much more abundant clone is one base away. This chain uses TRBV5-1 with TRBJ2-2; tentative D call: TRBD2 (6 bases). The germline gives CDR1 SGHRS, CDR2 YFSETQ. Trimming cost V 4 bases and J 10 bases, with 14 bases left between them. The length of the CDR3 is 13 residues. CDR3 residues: CASSSGPSEELFF. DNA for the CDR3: TGCGCCAGCAGCAGCGGGCCATCGGAGGAGCTGTTTTTT.

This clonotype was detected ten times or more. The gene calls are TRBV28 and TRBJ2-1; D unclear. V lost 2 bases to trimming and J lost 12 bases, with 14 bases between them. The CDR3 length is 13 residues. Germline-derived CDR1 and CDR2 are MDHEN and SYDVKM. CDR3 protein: CASSLGVPSGQFF. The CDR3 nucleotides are TGTGCCAGCAGTTTAGGGGTTCCGTCAGGGCAGTTCTTC.

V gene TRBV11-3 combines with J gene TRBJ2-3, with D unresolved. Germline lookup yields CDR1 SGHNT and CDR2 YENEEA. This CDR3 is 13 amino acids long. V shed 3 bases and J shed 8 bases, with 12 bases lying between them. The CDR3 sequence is CASSLAVYGTQYF. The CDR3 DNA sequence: TGTGCCAGCAGCTTGGCGGTTTATGGTACGCAGTATTTT.

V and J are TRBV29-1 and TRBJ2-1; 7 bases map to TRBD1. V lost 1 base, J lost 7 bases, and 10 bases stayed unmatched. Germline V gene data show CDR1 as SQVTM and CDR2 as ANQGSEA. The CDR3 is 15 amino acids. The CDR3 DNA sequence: TGCAGCGTTGAAGTTCTCGGGGACAGTTCTAATGAGCAGTTCTTC. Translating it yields CSVEVLGDSSNEQFF.

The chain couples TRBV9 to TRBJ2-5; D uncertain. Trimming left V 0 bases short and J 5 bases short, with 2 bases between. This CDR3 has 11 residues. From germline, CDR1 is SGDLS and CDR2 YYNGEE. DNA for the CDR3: TGTGCCAGCAGCGTAGCTGAGACCCAGTACTTC. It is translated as CASSVAETQYF. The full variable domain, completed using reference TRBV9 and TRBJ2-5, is DSGVTQTPKHLITATGQRVTLRCSPRSGDLSVYWYQQSLDQGLQFLIQYYNGEERAKGNILERFSAQQFPDLHSELNLSSLELGDSALYFCASSVAETQYFGPGTRLLVL.

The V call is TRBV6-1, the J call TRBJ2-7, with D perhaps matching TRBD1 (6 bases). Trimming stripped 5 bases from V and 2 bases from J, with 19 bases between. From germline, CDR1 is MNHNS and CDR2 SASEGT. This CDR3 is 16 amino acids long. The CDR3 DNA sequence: TGTGCCAGCAGTCTCCGTCCCCCGGACAGCCCCTACGAGCAGTACTTC. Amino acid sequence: CASSLRPPDSPYEQYF.

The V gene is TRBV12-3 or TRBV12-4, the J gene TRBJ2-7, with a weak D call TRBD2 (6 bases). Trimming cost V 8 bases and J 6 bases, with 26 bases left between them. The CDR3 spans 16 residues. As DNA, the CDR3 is TGTGCCAGCGCCAAGAGGCGGGACGAATCCCCAATCGAGCAGTACTTC. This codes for CASAKRRDESPIEQYF.

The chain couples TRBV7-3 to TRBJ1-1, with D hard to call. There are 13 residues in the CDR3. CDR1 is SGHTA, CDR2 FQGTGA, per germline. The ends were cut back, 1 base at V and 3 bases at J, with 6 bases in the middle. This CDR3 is CASSLMWYTEAFF. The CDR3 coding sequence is TGTGCCAGCAGCTTAATGTGGTACACTGAAGCTTTCTTT.

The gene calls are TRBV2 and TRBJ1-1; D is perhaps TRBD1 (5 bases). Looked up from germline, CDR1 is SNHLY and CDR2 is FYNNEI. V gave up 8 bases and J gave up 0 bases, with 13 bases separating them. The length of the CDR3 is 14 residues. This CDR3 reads CASEAGPMNTEAFF. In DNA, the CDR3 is TGTGCCAGCGAGGCGGGACCCATGAACACTGAAGCTTTCTTT. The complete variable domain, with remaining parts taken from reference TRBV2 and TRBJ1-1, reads EPEVTQTPSHQVTQMGQEVILRCVPISNHLYFYWYRQILGQKVEFLVSFYNNEISEKSEIFDDQFSVERPDGSNFTLKIRSTKLEDSAMYFCASEAGPMNTEAFFGQGTRLTVV.

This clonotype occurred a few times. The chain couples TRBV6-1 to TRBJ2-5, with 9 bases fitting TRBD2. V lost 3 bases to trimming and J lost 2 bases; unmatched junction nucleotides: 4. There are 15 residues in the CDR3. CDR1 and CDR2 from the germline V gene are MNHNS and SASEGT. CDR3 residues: CASSDTSGRQETQYF. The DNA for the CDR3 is TGTGCCAGCAGTGATACTAGCGGGCGGCAAGAGACCCAGTACTTC.

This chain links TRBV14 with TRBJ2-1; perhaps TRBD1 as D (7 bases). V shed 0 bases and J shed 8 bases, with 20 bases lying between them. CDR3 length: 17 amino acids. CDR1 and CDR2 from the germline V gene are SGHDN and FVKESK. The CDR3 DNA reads TGTGCCAGCAGCCAAGATCGGAGGGGGCCCTTGATGGATGAGCAGTTCTTC. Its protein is CASSQDRRGPLMDEQFF. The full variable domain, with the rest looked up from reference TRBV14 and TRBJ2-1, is EAGVTQFPSHSVIEKGQTVTLRCDPISGHDNLYWYRRVMGKEIKFLLHFVKESKQDESGMPNNRFLAERTGGTYSTLKVQPAELEDSGVYFCASSQDRRGPLMDEQFFGPGTRLTVL.

The CDR3 spells CASSFKGEAFF. DNA for the CDR3: TGTGCCAGCAGTTTTAAGGGTGAAGCTTTCTTT. The chain employs TRBV27 and TRBJ1-1; no clear D gene. V lost 3 bases to trimming and J lost 7 bases, with 6 bases between them. From germline, CDR1 is MNHEY and CDR2 SMNVEV (reference sequence). The CDR3 is made up of 11 amino acids.

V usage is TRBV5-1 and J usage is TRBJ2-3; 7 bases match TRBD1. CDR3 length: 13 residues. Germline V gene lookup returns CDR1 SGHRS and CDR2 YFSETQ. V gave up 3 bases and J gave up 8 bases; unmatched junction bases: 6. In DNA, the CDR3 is TGCGCCAGCAGCTCGTACTCAGGGGGTACGCAGTATTTT. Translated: CASSSYSGGTQYF.

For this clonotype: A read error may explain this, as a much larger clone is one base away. CDR3 DNA: TGCGCCAGCAGCTTGACTGGCGGGAGTGATACGCAGTATTTT. It encodes CASSLTGGSDTQYF. V and J are TRBV5-1 and TRBJ2-3, with 7 bases matching TRBD2. Unmatched junction bases numbered 5, after V lost 1 base and J lost 6 bases. The CDR3 length is 14 residues. The germline V gene has CDR1 SGHRS and CDR2 YFSETQ.

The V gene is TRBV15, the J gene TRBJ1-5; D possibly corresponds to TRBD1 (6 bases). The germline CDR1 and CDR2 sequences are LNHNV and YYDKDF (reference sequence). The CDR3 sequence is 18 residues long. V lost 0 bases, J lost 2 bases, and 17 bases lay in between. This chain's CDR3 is CATSRDSNTGSGNQPQHF. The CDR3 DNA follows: TGTGCCACCAGCAGAGACTCCAATACAGGGTCGGGCAATCAGCCCCAGCATTTT.

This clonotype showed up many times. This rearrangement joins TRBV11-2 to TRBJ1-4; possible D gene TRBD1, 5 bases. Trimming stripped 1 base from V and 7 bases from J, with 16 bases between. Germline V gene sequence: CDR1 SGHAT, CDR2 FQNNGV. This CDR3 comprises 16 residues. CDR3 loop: CASSLGVGTSTEKLFF. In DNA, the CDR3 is TGTGCCAGCAGCTTAGGTGTGGGGACGTCAACTGAAAAACTGTTTTTT.

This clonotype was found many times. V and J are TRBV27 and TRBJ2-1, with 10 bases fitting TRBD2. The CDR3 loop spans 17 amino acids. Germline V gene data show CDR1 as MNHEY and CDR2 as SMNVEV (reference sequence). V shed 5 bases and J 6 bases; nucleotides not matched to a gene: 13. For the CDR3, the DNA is TGTGCCAGCAGTCAATTAGGACTAGCGGAAGGATTCAATGAGCAGTTCTTC. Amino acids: CASSQLGLAEGFNEQFF.

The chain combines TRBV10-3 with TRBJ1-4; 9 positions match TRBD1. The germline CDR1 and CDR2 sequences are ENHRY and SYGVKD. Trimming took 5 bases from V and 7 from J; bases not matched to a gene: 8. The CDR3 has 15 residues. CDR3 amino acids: CAISSTTGGTEKLFF. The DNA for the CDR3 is TGTGCCATCAGTTCAACGACAGGGGGAACTGAAAAACTGTTTTTT.

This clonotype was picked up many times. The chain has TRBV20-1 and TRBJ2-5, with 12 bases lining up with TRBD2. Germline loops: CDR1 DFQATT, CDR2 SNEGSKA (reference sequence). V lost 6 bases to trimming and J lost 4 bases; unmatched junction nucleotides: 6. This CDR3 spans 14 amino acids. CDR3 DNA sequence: TGCAGTGCCGCGTCACTAGCGGGAGGAGAGACCCAGTACTTC. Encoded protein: CSAASLAGGETQYF.

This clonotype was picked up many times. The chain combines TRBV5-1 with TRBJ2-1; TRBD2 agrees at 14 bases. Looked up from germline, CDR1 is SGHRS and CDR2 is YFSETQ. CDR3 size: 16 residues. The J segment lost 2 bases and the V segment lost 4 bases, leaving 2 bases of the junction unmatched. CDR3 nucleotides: TGCGCCAGCAGCGGGGGACTAGCGGGAGCCTACAATGAGCAGTTCTTC. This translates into CASSGGLAGAYNEQFF.

The CDR3 loop is CASSWRVTSGFYNEQFF. CDR3 nucleotides: TGTGCCAGCAGCTGGAGGGTAACTAGCGGGTTCTACAATGAGCAGTTCTTC. This chain links TRBV5-4 with TRBJ2-1; TRBD2 matches at 9 bases. V gave up 3 bases and J gave up 3 bases; unmatched junction bases: 10. Germline CDR1 reads SGHNT; CDR2 reads YYREEE (reference sequence). CDR3 size: 17 residues. The variable domain in full, completed from reference TRBV5-4 and TRBJ2-1, reads ETGVTQSPTHLIKTRGQQVTLRCSSQSGHNTVSWYQQALGQGPQFIFQYYREEENGRGNFPPRFSGLQFPNYSSELNVNALELDDSALYLCASSWRVTSGFYNEQFFGPGTRLTVL.

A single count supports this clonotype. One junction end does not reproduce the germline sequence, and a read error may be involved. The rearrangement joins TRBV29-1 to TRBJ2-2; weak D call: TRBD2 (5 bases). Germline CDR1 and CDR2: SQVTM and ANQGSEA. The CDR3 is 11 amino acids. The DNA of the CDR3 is TGCAGCGGTGAGAACACCGGGGAGCTGCTTTTT. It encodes CSGENTGELLF.

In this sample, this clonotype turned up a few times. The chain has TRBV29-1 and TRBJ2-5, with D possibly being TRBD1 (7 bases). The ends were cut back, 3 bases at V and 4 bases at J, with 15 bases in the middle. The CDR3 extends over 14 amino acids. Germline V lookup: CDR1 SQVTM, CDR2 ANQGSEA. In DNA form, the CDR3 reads TGCAGCGTTGAGACGACGCAGGGGGGAGAGACCCAGTACTTC. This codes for CSVETTQGGETQYF.

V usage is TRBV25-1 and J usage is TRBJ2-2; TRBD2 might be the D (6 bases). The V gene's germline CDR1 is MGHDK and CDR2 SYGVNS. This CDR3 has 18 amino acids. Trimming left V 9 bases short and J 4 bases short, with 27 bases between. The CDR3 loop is CASTGTVPSRWGTGELFF. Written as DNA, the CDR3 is TGTGCCAGTACCGGGACTGTCCCATCCCGGTGGGGCACCGGGGAGCTGTTTTTT.

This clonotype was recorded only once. CDR3 nucleotide sequence: TGTGCCAGCAGTACTAGGACTAGCGGGATTGGGACCGGGGAGCTGTTTTTT. Its translation is CASSTRTSGIGTGELFF. This chain links TRBV6-5 with TRBJ2-2; 12 positions match TRBD2. Germline CDR1 MNHEY, CDR2 SVGAGI. This CDR3 has 17 amino acids. The J segment lost 5 bases and the V segment lost 5 bases, leaving 9 bases of the junction unmatched.

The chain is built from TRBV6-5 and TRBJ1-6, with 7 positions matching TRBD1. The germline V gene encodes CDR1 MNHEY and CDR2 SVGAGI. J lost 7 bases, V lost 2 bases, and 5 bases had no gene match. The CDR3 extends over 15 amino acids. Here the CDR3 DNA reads TGTGCCAGCAGTTACCGGTGGGACAGCAATTCACCCCTCCACTTT. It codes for CASSYRWDSNSPLHF.

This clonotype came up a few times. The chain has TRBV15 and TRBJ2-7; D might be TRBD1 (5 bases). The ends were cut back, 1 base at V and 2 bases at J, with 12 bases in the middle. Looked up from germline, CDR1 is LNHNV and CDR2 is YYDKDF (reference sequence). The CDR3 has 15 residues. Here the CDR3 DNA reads TGTGCCACCAGCAGAGGACGGACACAAACCTACGAGCAGTACTTC. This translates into CATSRGRTQTYEQYF.